This entry is about one T cell receptor (beta chain). Its antigen is unidentified. CDR3 length equals 16 residues. From germline, CDR1 is LGHNA and CDR2 YNFKEQ. Per-sample yields of isolated PBMCs were at least 7 million. Primed by a sample-barcoded 5' primer and a J-beta primer mix, a second PCR proceeded for about 6 to 12 cycles. MiXCR, applied by TCRdb to the 5' RACE reads, yields one record per CDR3 protein. The repertoire includes roughly 800,000 distinct CDR3 sequences, roughly 25% of them detected once, and approximately 3.7% sits in the top ten. The data originate from a study of blood T cells in healthy people across ages. Study-level results: It was held that diversity estimates obtained from one million T cells represented underestimates.

The data were also submitted as part of a second study, on T cells of mothers and their children. That study adds: All RNA that had been extracted was used for cDNA synthesis at approximately 1.5 ug per 15 ul.

The sequenced sample was blood. The clonotype comes from a boy aged 5-17 years in good health. The chain carries TRBV4-2 and TRBJ2-5; 14 bases line up with TRBD2. The J call is doubtful: the DNA matches TRBJ2-7 better. The CDR3 is CASSQGGTSGSNEQYF. CDR3 DNA sequence: TGTGCCAGCAGCCAAGGAGGGACTAGCGGGAGCAACGAGCAGTACTTC.